These 15 T cell receptor beta chains originate from one sample sequenced in a study of CD8 T cells in Susac syndrome. Random-hexamer reverse transcription was applied to 0.5 to 1 ug RNA. TCRdb used MiXCR to reprocess the immunoSEQ multiplex PCR reads, holding one entry per CDR3 protein. The sample yields tens of thousands of distinct CDR3 sequences, roughly 93% seen once. Input material: CD4+ T cells from PBMCs. The receptors were sampled from a human donor with Susac syndrome.

The V and J genes are TRBV6-1 and TRBJ2-1, with D possibly being TRBD2 (5 bases). Trimming removed 7 bases at V and 2 bases at J, with 18 bases between. Germline loops: CDR1 MNHNS, CDR2 SASEGT. The CDR3 is 16 amino acids. CDR3 in amino acids: CASTPLRDTAYNEQFF. As DNA, the CDR3 is TGTGCCAGCACCCCGCTCCGGGATACTGCCTACAATGAGCAGTTCTTC.

The J gene is TRBJ2-1, the V gene TRBV9; D uncertain. Trimming shortened V by 0 bases and J by 3 bases, and 13 bases separated the two germline ends. This CDR3 is built from 16 residues. Germline V gene sequence: CDR1 SGDLS, CDR2 YYNGEE. CDR3 nucleotides: TGTGCCAGCAGCGTAGAACTCGGGTCCCTCTACAATGAGCAGTTCTTC. As protein: CASSVELGSLYNEQFF.

The table lists this clonotype with a count of one. The J gene is TRBJ1-5, the V gene TRBV5-1; D possibly corresponds to TRBD1 (6 bases). The germline V and J ends were trimmed by 0 bases and 6 bases, with 13 bases remaining between them. The CDR3 contains 15 residues. Germline V gene lookup returns CDR1 SGHRS and CDR2 YFSETQ. CDR3 coding DNA: TGCGCCAGCAGCTTGGGGCAGGGGTACGGTCAGCCCCAGCATTTT. Encoded protein: CASSLGQGYGQPQHF.

The V and J genes are TRBV11-2 and TRBJ1-1, with TRBD1 identical over 7 bases. Trimming took 4 bases from V and 1 from J; bases not matched to a gene: 6. The CDR3 has 15 amino acids. Germline CDR1 is SGHAT and CDR2 is FQNNGV. The CDR3, as DNA: TGTGCCAGCAGCTACCCACGGACAGGGAACACTGAAGCTTTCTTT. This codes for CASSYPRTGNTEAFF.

The rearrangement uses TRBV30 and TRBJ2-7, with 12 positions matching TRBD2. CDR1 is GTSNPN, CDR2 SVGIG, per germline (reference sequence). The trim removed 5 bases at V and 0 bases at J, leaving 2 bases unmatched. There are 14 residues in the CDR3. Here the CDR3 DNA reads TGTGCCTGGCGGACTAGCGGGATCTCCTACGAGCAGTACTTC. It translates to CAWRTSGISYEQYF. Using reference TRBV30 and TRBJ2-7 for the parts outside the CDR3, the full variable domain is SQTIHQWPATLVQPVGSPLSLECTVEGTSNPNLYWYRQAAGRGLQLLFYSVGIGQISSEVPQNLSASRPQDRQFILSSKKLLLSDSGFYLCAWRTSGISYEQYFGPGTRLTVT.

The V call is TRBV3-1, the J call TRBJ2-3, with 7 bases lining up with TRBD2. The V and J ends lost 0 bases and 5 bases, in that order; junction bases with no gene match: 26. In germline, CDR1 is LGHDT, CDR2 YNNKEL (reference sequence). This CDR3 region has 22 residues. This CDR3 is CASSQDVRQVGPRLGGKDTQYF. CDR3 in DNA: TGTGCCAGCAGCCAAGACGTGAGGCAAGTCGGTCCGCGCTTGGGGGGGAAAGATACGCAGTATTTT.

The rearrangement joins TRBV20-1 to TRBJ1-5, with 9 bases identical to TRBD1. Per the germline V gene, CDR1 is DFQATT and CDR2 is SNEGSKA (reference sequence). V shed 6 bases, J shed 0 bases, and the junction held 3 bases outside the gene matches. The CDR3 consists of 14 residues. The CDR3 DNA reads TGCAGTGCGGGACAGGGTTATAGCAATCAGCCCCAGCATTTT. This encodes CSAGQGYSNQPQHF.

This chain uses TRBV7-2 with TRBJ1-1; D not certain. Germline V gene lookup returns CDR1 SGHTA and CDR2 FQGNSA. The V and J ends lost 5 bases and 10 bases respectively, with 17 bases between them. There are 13 residues in the CDR3. CDR3: CASSQFSSRAAFF. For the CDR3, the DNA is TGTGCCAGCAGCCAATTCAGTAGCCGGGCAGCTTTCTTT.

V is TRBV7-9 and J is TRBJ2-3; 8 bases map to TRBD2. V lost 5 bases and J lost 1; bases outside the gene matches: 8. This CDR3 region has 16 residues. Germline V CDR1 and CDR2: SEHNR, FQNEAQ (reference sequence). CDR3 residues: CASSLGTRGGTDTQYF. Written as DNA, the CDR3 is TGTGCCAGCAGCCTCGGGACTAGAGGAGGCACAGATACGCAGTATTTT.

This chain connects TRBV14 to TRBJ1-6; D unresolved. Germline CDR1 and CDR2: SGHDN and FVKESK. This CDR3 has 15 residues. The V end was cut by 2 bases, the J end by 9 bases, with 14 bases between. The CDR3 nucleotides are TGTGCCAGCAGCCAAACACGGATCGGCCGTTCACCCCTCCACTTT. Residues: CASSQTRIGRSPLHF.

The rearrangement uses TRBV28 and TRBJ2-5, with 9 positions matching TRBD1. Germline-derived CDR1 and CDR2 are MDHEN and SYDVKM. Losses at the gene ends were 6 bases for V and 4 bases for J; bases not matched to a gene: 9. The CDR3 contains 15 residues. The CDR3 nucleotides read TGTGCCAGCAGGGATCCGGGACAGGGTAGAGAGACCCAGTACTTC. Amino acids: CASRDPGQGRETQYF.

The chain has TRBV20-1 and TRBJ2-1; D is undetermined. This CDR3 is 12 amino acids long. Trimming took off 1 base at V and 10 bases at J, with 11 bases between the two ends. Germline assignment: CDR1 DFQATT and CDR2 SNEGSKA (reference sequence). The chain's CDR3 is CSARVEVSEQFF. The CDR3 DNA follows: TGCAGTGCTAGAGTAGAGGTGAGCGAGCAGTTCTTC.

This clonotype was detected only once. The chain combines TRBV29-1 with TRBJ2-2; perhaps D is TRBD1 or TRBD2 (5 bases each). Germline V lookup: CDR1 SQVTM, CDR2 ANQGSEA. Trimming left V 6 bases short and J 5 bases short, with 10 bases between. This CDR3 spans 12 amino acids. The CDR3 nucleotides are TGCAGCGTGGCCAGGGAGACCGGGGAGCTGTTTTTT. This translates into CSVARETGELFF.

The chain is built from TRBV27 and TRBJ2-2, with 15 positions matching TRBD2. The germline V gene encodes CDR1 MNHEY and CDR2 SMNVEV (reference sequence). This CDR3 spans 18 amino acids. The trim removed 6 bases at V and 6 bases at J, leaving 11 bases unmatched. The CDR3 DNA reads TGTGCCAGCAGCCCCATCGGACTAGCGGGGGGGCCGGCCGGGGAGCTGTTTTTT. Residues: CASSPIGLAGGPAGELFF.

V is TRBV29-1 and J is TRBJ2-5; no definite D call. The germline V gene encodes CDR1 SQVTM and CDR2 ANQGSEA. Trimming left V 6 bases short and J 0 bases short, with 8 bases between. This CDR3 has 12 residues. The CDR3 loop is CSVIGYQETQYF. In nucleotides, the CDR3 is TGCAGCGTAATAGGGTACCAAGAGACCCAGTACTTC.